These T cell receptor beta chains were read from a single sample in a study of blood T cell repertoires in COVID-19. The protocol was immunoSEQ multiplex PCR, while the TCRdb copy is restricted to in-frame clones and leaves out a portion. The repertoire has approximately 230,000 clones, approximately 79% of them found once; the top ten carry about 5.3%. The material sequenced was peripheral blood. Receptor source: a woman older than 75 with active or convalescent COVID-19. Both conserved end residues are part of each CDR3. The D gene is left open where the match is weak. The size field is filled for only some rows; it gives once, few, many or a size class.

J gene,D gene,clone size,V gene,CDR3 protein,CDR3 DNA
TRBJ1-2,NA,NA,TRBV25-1,CASSEYWDKNYGYTF,TGTGCCAGCAGTGAATATTGGGACAAAAACTATGGCTACACCTTC
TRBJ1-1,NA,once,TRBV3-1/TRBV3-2,CASSQLGSTEAFF,TGTGCCAGCAGCCAGCTGGGGAGCACTGAAGCTTTCTTT
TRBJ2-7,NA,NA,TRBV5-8,CASSLNRDSYEQYF,TGTGCCAGCAGCTTGAACAGGGACTCCTACGAGCAGTACTTC
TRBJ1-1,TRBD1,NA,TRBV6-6,CASSQQGVLLGGTEAFF,TGTGCCAGCAGTCAACAGGGGGTCCTACTCGGGGGCACTGAAGCTTTCTTT
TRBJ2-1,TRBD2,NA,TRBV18,CASSGGGTYNEQFF,TGTGCCAGCTCCGGCGGGGGTACTTACAATGAGCAGTTCTTC
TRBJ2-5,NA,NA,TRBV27,CASSLYLPGVGQETQYF,TGTGCCAGCAGTTTATACTTGCCCGGGGTTGGGCAAGAGACCCAGTACTTC
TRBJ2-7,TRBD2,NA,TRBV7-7,CASSPQTSGGAEQYF,TGTGCCAGCAGCCCGCAAACTAGCGGGGGGGCCGAGCAGTACTTC
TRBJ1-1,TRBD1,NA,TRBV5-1,CASSLPGTAMEAFF,TGCGCCAGCAGTTTACCCGGGACAGCTATGGAAGCTTTCTTT
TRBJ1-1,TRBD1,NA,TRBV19,CASSIAQTGEAFF,TGTGCCAGTAGTATAGCCCAGACAGGGGAAGCTTTCTTT
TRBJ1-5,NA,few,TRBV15,CATSRVLGAGQPQHF,TGTGCCACCAGCAGAGTATTGGGGGCAGGGCAGCCCCAGCATTTT
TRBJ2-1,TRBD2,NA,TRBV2,CASSISPLAGGRNEQFF,TGTGCCAGCAGTATCAGCCCGTTAGCGGGGGGGCGAAATGAGCAGTTCTTC
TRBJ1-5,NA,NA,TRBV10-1,CASSETGNQPQHF,TGCGCCAGCAGTGAAACAGGGAATCAGCCCCAGCATTTT
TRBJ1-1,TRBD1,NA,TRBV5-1,CASSLQGYTEAFF,TGCGCCAGCAGCTTACAGGGGTACACTGAAGCTTTCTTT
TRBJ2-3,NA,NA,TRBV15,CATSKTNTDTQYF,TGTGCCACCAGCAAAACTAACACAGATACGCAGTATTTT
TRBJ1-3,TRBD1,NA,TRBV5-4,CASSLGTGGNTIYF,TGTGCCAGCAGCTTGGGGACAGGGGGAAACACCATATATTTT
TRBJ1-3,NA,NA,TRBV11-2,CASSPFGAGNTIYF,TGTGCCAGCAGCCCTTTTGGGGCCGGAAACACCATATATTTT
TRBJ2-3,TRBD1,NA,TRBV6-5,CASTRDRASDTQYF,TGTGCCAGCACCCGGGACAGGGCGTCAGATACGCAGTATTTT
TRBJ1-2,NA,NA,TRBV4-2,CASSQASGYGYTF,TGTGCCAGCAGCCAAGCCTCAGGCTATGGCTACACCTTC
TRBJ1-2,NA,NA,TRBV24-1,CATSDSQAIYGYTF,TGTGCCACCAGTGATTCTCAGGCGATCTATGGCTACACCTTC
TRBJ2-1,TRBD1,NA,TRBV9,CASSVRDRAYNEQFF,TGTGCCAGCAGCGTGAGGGACAGGGCCTACAATGAGCAGTTCTTC